The 5 T cell receptor beta chains listed next were all sequenced from one sample in a study of T-cell reconstitution after alpha-beta-depleted transplantation in children (dated by TCRdb to 2016 to 2017). The library was generated by PCR. The data were produced on an Illumina HiSeq 2500. TCR library preparation used molecular barcoding, with unique molecular identifiers applied to normalize quantification of the TCRbeta repertoire. TCRdb passed the public sequencing reads through fastp at Q25 and MiXCR, retaining productive beta sequences. Rows are unified per CDR3 protein, each entry keeping the most common DNA and genes. Within this sample are almost 500,000 distinct CDR3 sequences, with around 12% of them counted one time only. The ten largest account for roughly 5.4% of the sample. The specimen was PBMCs from the stem cell graft donor, collected from the stem cell graft. These receptors came from a human donor who donated a stem cell graft to a child with combined immunodeficiency.

This clonotype showed up just a few times. This chain joins TRBV11-2 and TRBJ1-2; a possible D gene is TRBD1 (6 bases). V lost 7 bases and J lost 2, with 8 bases in between. CDR1 is SGHAT, CDR2 FQNNGV, per germline. The CDR3 is 12 amino acids. CDR3 sequence reads: CASIGGNYGYTF. In DNA, the CDR3 is TGTGCCAGCATCGGGGGCAACTATGGCTACACCTTC.

The rearrangement joins TRBV9 to TRBJ2-6; weak D call: TRBD1 (5 bases). V was shortened by 0 bases and J by 3 bases, with 13 bases between the two germline ends. The germline gives CDR1 SGDLS, CDR2 YYNGEE. The CDR3 extends over 17 amino acids. The CDR3 DNA sequence: TGTGCCAGCAGCGTAGGTACAGGCCCCCATGGGGCCAACGTCCTGACTTTC. Translation: CASSVGTGPHGANVLTF.

This clonotype was counted between two and nine times. The rearrangement uses TRBV6-1 and TRBJ2-7; D possibly corresponds to TRBD2 (5 bases). Trimming took off 5 bases at V and 2 bases at J, with 13 bases between the two ends. Per germline, CDR1 MNHNS and CDR2 SASEGT. CDR3 size: 14 residues. The CDR3 DNA follows: TGTGCCAGCAGTCCGTTCGGGGTCACCTACGAGCAGTACTTC. Protein sequence: CASSPFGVTYEQYF.

V and J are TRBV18 and TRBJ1-1, with 7 bases aligning to TRBD1. Germline CDR1 KGHSH, CDR2 LQKENI. The CDR3 runs 16 residues. J was trimmed by 0 bases and V by 2 bases; bases with no gene match: 6. As DNA, the CDR3 is TGTGCCAGCTCACCAAGAGGGCAGGGGGTGAACACTGAAGCTTTCTTT. It codes for CASSPRGQGVNTEAFF.

The rearrangement uses TRBV3-1 and TRBJ2-7; D possibly matches TRBD1 or TRBD2 (6 bases each). V dropped 4 bases and J dropped 2 bases, with 15 bases sitting between them. Germline V gene data show CDR1 as LGHDT and CDR2 as YNNKEL (reference sequence). This CDR3 spans 15 amino acids. The CDR3 protein is CASSPGRDKTYEQYF. The CDR3, as DNA: TGTGCCAGCAGCCCCGGGCGGGACAAGACCTACGAGCAGTACTTC.